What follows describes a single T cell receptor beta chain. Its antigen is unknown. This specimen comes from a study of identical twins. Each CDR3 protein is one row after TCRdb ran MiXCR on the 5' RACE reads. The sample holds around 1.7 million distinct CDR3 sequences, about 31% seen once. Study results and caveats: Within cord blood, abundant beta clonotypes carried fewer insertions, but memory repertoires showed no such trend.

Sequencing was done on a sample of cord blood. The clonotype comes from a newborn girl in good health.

The CDR3 DNA follows: TGTGCCAGCAGCTTAGGCGGCAGCGGGTATGTGGATGAGCAGTTCTTC. It is translated as CASSLGGSGYVDEQFF. The gene calls are TRBV11-1 and TRBJ2-1, with D maybe TRBD2 (6 bases). The germline gives CDR1 SGHAT, CDR2 FQDESV (reference sequence). The CDR3 consists of 16 residues. The V gene lost 1 base and the J gene lost 8 bases, with 18 bases spanning the gap.